These 15 T cell receptor beta chains share one sample of origin, sequenced in a study of CD8+ T cells in alopecia areata. As to treatment: oral pan-JAK inhibitor, 5-10 mg twice daily. Once RNA had been extracted, it was reverse transcribed into cDNA to act as the sequencing template. Clones were sequenced by immunoSEQ multiplex PCR, and TCRdb holds only the in-frame ones, with some missing. The repertoire holds roughly 250,000 clones, 60% seen once, with 0.75% to 0.95% in the top ten. The specimen comprised CD4+ T cells sorted from blood, sampled between weeks 51 and 54, from a patient treated with tofacitinib. Receptor source: a human donor with alopecia areata.

V gene TRBV30 combines with J gene TRBJ1-2, with D unresolved. V was clipped by 0 bases and J by 6 bases, with 14 bases between them. Germline values: CDR1 GTSNPN, CDR2 SVGIG (reference sequence). The CDR3 extends over 14 amino acids. CDR3: CAWSVRLGGDGYTF. The CDR3 DNA reads TGTGCCTGGAGTGTACGTCTCGGCGGGGATGGCTACACCTTC.

The chain carries TRBV5-1 and TRBJ2-1, with unresolved D. The V gene lost 1 base and the J gene lost 0 bases, with 11 bases spanning the gap. The CDR3 sequence is 16 residues long. Germline CDR1 is SGHRS and CDR2 is YFSETQ. The CDR3 loop reads CASSLNHQSSYNEQFF. In nucleotides, the CDR3 is TGCGCCAGCAGCTTGAACCACCAAAGCTCCTACAATGAGCAGTTCTTC.

The chain combines TRBV30 with TRBJ1-2; 9 nucleotides align to TRBD1. CDR3 size: 14 residues. Germline loops: CDR1 GTSNPN, CDR2 SVGIG (reference sequence). V shed 0 bases, J shed 6 bases, and the junction held 5 bases outside the gene matches. The CDR3 nucleotides read TGTGCCTGGAGTGTACTTGGGACAGGGAATGGCTACACCTTC. Protein product: CAWSVLGTGNGYTF.

The rearrangement links TRBV9 to TRBJ1-1; D is ambiguous. The V gene's germline CDR1 is SGDLS and CDR2 YYNGEE. This CDR3 is 12 amino acids long. Trimming left V 0 bases short and J 7 bases short, with 7 bases between. CDR3 sequence: CASSVATGEAFF. The DNA for the CDR3 is TGTGCCAGCAGCGTAGCTACTGGTGAAGCTTTCTTT.

The table lists this clone with a few counts. The V gene is TRBV30, the J gene TRBJ2-7; D possibly corresponds to TRBD2 (5 bases). This CDR3 has 13 residues. Trimming shortened V by 3 bases and J by 6 bases, and 15 bases separated the two germline ends. Germline V gene data show CDR1 as GTSNPN and CDR2 as SVGIG (reference sequence). The CDR3 DNA is TGTGCCTGGAGAAGGGAGACAAGCGGCGAGCAGTACTTC. Translated: CAWRRETSGEQYF.

This chain links TRBV10-3 with TRBJ2-1; 7 bases line up with TRBD1. The V gene's germline CDR1 is ENHRY and CDR2 SYGVKD. J was trimmed by 4 bases and V by 5 bases; bases with no gene match: 5. This CDR3 spans 14 amino acids. CDR3 in DNA: TGTGCCATCAGTACCGGGACAGTGTACAATGAGCAGTTCTTC. Amino acid sequence: CAISTGTVYNEQFF.

V is TRBV30 and J is TRBJ2-5; possibly TRBD2 for D (7 bases). Trimming removed 4 bases at V and 4 bases at J, with 16 bases between. Germline V gene lookup returns CDR1 GTSNPN and CDR2 SVGIG (reference sequence). There are 14 residues in the CDR3. CDR3 in amino acids: CAWNQRGGGETQYF. Written as DNA, the CDR3 is TGTGCCTGGAACCAGAGGGGGGGCGGAGAGACCCAGTACTTC.

This clone was recorded once. The chain employs TRBV6-5 and TRBJ2-3; D gene uncertain. There are 16 residues in the CDR3. Trimming left V 0 bases short and J 4 bases short, with 14 bases between. Germline V gene sequence: CDR1 MNHEY, CDR2 SVGAGI. Here the CDR3 DNA reads TGTGCCAGCAGTTACTCGAACCTGGCGGTGGCAGATACGCAGTATTTT. As protein: CASSYSNLAVADTQYF.

The chain recombines TRBV27 with TRBJ2-1, with 12 bases that match TRBD2. Germline-derived CDR1 and CDR2 are MNHEY and SMNVEV (reference sequence). This CDR3 spans 15 amino acids. After removal of 6 bases from V and 3 bases from J, the junction contained 3 bases not matched to a gene. The CDR3 DNA reads as TGTGCCAGCAGGCTAGCGGGGGGGATCTACAATGAGCAGTTCTTC. It yields the protein CASRLAGGIYNEQFF.

The chain carries TRBV7-2 and TRBJ2-7; 8 bases match TRBD1. This CDR3 is 18 amino acids long. V shed 0 bases, J shed 1 base, and the junction held 11 bases outside the gene matches. The V gene's germline CDR1 is SGHTA and CDR2 FQGNSA. In DNA form, the CDR3 reads TGTGCCAGCAGCTTAGCCCCGGTACAGGGGGTAAGGTCCTACGAGCAGTACTTC. Its protein product is CASSLAPVQGVRSYEQYF.

The chain has TRBV7-8 and TRBJ1-2; possibly TRBD1 for D (5 bases). V dropped 2 bases and J dropped 2 bases, with 9 bases sitting between them. Per the germline V gene, CDR1 is SGHVS and CDR2 is FQNEAQ. This CDR3 spans 14 amino acids. The CDR3 reads CASSLWPGNYGYTF. DNA of the CDR3: TGTGCCAGCAGCTTATGGCCAGGGAACTATGGCTACACCTTC.

The J gene is TRBJ2-7, the V gene TRBV30; D may correspond to TRBD1 or TRBD2 (6 bases each). V was cut by 3 bases and J by 3 bases, with 12 bases left in between. Germline values: CDR1 GTSNPN, CDR2 SVGIG (reference sequence). The CDR3 length is 13 residues. The DNA for the CDR3 is TGTGCCTGGAGGCGACGGGGGCTCTACGAGCAGTACTTC. The encoded protein is CAWRRRGLYEQYF.

This chain joins TRBV6-1 and TRBJ2-5, with D unclear. This CDR3 spans 13 amino acids. Trimming left V 6 bases short and J 2 bases short, with 10 bases between. Germline V gene data show CDR1 as MNHNS and CDR2 as SASEGT. The CDR3 sequence: CASRGWRQETQYF. DNA of the CDR3: TGTGCCAGCAGGGGATGGCGGCAAGAGACCCAGTACTTC.

The genes are TRBV5-1 and TRBJ1-1; tentatively, D is TRBD1 (6 bases). The CDR3 loop spans 17 amino acids. Trimming pared 4 bases from V and 0 bases from J, leaving 19 bases between. Per germline, CDR1 SGHRS and CDR2 YFSETQ. CDR3 bases: TGCGCCAGCAGCGTCACAACAGGGTGGCGGATGAACACTGAAGCTTTCTTT. Its translation is CASSVTTGWRMNTEAFF.

V and J are TRBV5-4 and TRBJ2-5; D is unresolved. The ends were cut back, 2 bases at V and 0 bases at J, with 8 bases in the middle. Germline V gene data show CDR1 as SGHNT and CDR2 as YYREEE (reference sequence). This CDR3 has 14 residues. The CDR3 sequence is CASSLRGYQETQYF. CDR3 DNA: TGTGCCAGCAGCTTACGTGGGTACCAAGAGACCCAGTACTTC.